The T cell receptor (beta chain) described here comes from a study of Graves' ophthalmopathy and Graves' hyperthyroidism. RNA transcripts provided the template for amplifying TCR beta CDR3 regions. Second-round multiplex PCR came after first-round RT-PCR with HTBI primers. MiXCR, run by TCRdb on the multiplex PCR reads, gives a single entry per CDR3 protein. The sample gives around 670,000 distinct CDR3 sequences, 40% of which show up once; approximately 46% is in the top ten. This clonotype was recorded a few times. What it recognizes is unknown. The study enrolled ophthalmopathy donors with moderate-to-severe activity, CAS ≥3, NOSPECS ≥4 and duration under 3 months. Findings and caveats of the study: Most thyroid clonotypes expanded beyond 0.001 frequency were also found in blood. With less than 90% sensitivity and 75% to 84% specificity, a 13-signature model separated ophthalmopathy from stable hyperthyroidism.

CDR1 is SGHVS and CDR2 is FQNEAQ in the germline V gene. The CDR3 contains 14 residues. The V gene end was trimmed by 3 bases and the J gene end by 4 bases; junction bases not matched to a gene: 2. The sample comprised peripheral blood. The source of this sequence is an adult man with Graves' ophthalmopathy. The V gene is TRBV7-8, the J gene TRBJ1-1; 10 nucleotides agree with TRBD1. CDR3 DNA sequence: TGTGCCAGCAGCTTGACAGGGGGCACCACTGAAGCTTTCTTT. This codes for CASSLTGGTTEAFF.